The count of the clone carrying this T cell receptor (beta chain) is one. This specimen comes from a study of blood T cell repertoires in COVID-19. In the study overall: Sites in the United States, Italy and Spain provided acute and convalescent COVID-19 samples. The cDNA or gDNA used as material had been derived from T cells, B-cell-depleted T cells, or PBMCs.

Original processing methods: How many nucleated cells were present was estimated from reference gene primer amplification. TCRdb's table, derived via immunoSEQ multiplex PCR, lists solely in-frame clones and lacks some. D and trimming were read from the DNA, whereas the V and J calls and clone size are those reported in that table. The sample lists 140,000 to 150,000 clones, under 90% seen once, with about 39% in the top ten. With 7 bases clipped from V and 0 bases from J, the junction kept 5 bases outside the gene matches. The germline gives CDR1 LNHDA, CDR2 SQIVND (reference sequence). The length of the CDR3 is 14 residues.

The TCR was taken from a human donor in a cohort sampled during active COVID-19. This chain links TRBV19 with TRBJ1-1; 7 bases are shared with TRBD1. The material sequenced was peripheral blood. This CDR3 reads CASTRDSLNTEAFF. As DNA, the CDR3 is TGTGCCAGTACCCGGGACAGCTTGAACACTGAAGCTTTCTTT.